One T cell receptor beta chain is described in this entry. The antigen is unknown. The entry originates in a study of PD-L1 blockade in urothelial cancer. Trimming shortened V by 4 bases and J by 4 bases, and 16 bases separated the two germline ends. The CDR3 length is 15 residues. The germline CDR1 and CDR2 sequences are SNHLY and FYNNEI. TCRdb's copy holds only in-frame clones and misses some; the assay was immunoSEQ multiplex PCR. The repertoire includes about 53,000 clones, about 83% of them detected once, and roughly 14% sits in the top ten. Noted time point: pretreatment peripheral blood. Patient sample counts ranged from 1 to 8, pretreatment and on-treatment. Points from the study as a whole: Below-median pretreatment blood TCR clonality was a predictor of better survival.

This specimen consisted of PBMCs, obtained around atezolizumab (anti-PD-L1) treatment. The clonotype comes from a woman aged 55-69 years with urothelial cancer. The J gene is TRBJ2-5, the V gene TRBV2, with D hard to call. The CDR3 DNA reads TGTGCCAGCAGTGTATCACTCGCGATACGAGAGACCCAGTACTTC. Translating it yields CASSVSLAIRETQYF.